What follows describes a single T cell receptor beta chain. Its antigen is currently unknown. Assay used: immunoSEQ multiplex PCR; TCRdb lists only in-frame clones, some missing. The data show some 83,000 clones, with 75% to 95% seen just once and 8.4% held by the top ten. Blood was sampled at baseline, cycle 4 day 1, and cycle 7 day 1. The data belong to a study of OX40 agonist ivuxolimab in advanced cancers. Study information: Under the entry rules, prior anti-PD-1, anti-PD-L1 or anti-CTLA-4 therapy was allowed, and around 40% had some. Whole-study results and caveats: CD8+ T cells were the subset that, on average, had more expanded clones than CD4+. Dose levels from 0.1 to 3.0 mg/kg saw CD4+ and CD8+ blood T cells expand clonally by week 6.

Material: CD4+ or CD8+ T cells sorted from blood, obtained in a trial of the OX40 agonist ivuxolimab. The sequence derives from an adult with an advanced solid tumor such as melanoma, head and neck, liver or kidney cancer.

In DNA, the CDR3 is TGTGCCAGCAGCTTTAATTTTAACACCGGGGAGCTGTTTTTT. The encoded protein is CASSFNFNTGELFF. The chain employs TRBV5-5 and TRBJ2-2, with unresolved D. Trimming stripped 2 bases from V and 2 bases from J, with 7 bases between. The CDR3 contains 14 residues. Germline CDR1 is SGHKS and CDR2 is YYEKEE (reference sequence).